This TCR beta chain was sequenced during a study of T cell repertoires in cytomegalovirus infection. On the study more broadly: Recently identified HLA-C-restricted CMV epitopes were used, and well-studied HLA-B-restricted CMV epitopes were used as well. Matching HLA type, along with CMV infection, was indicated by public TCR beta signatures. Whole-study results and caveats: Of the TCR beta families, the public ones yielded a cumulative frequency that identified carriers of CMV plus the relevant HLA. Clonotypes of TCR beta that were HLA-C-restricted and CMV-specific dominated the ex vivo response.

One entry per CDR3 protein results from TCRdb running MiXCR on the reads. The data show around 570,000 distinct CDR3 sequences, roughly 42% seen once. Germline CDR1 is SGHTA and CDR2 is FQGNSA. J gave up 6 bases and V 3 bases, and 8 bases lay outside the gene matches. The CDR3 consists of 15 residues. This clonotype was counted only a few times. Its antigen is undetermined. Specimen: cultured PBMCs, collected from culture after CMV antigen stimulation. The TCR comes from a human donor in good health (CMV status not recorded). Some clones in this sample may be carry-over from other donors' samples. V usage is TRBV7-2 and J usage is TRBJ2-7; 10 bases map to TRBD2. This chain's CDR3 is CASSFVSSGSIEQYF. The CDR3, as DNA: TGTGCCAGCAGCTTCGTCTCTAGCGGGAGTATCGAGCAGTACTTC.